The T cell receptor beta chain described here comes from a study of blood T cells in healthy people across ages. Study in general: There was about one barcoded beta molecule captured by template switching per two T cells. Regarding the study as a whole: Aged donors had fewer naive CD4+ cells and lower diversity than long-lived donors.

This clonotype showed up just a few times. Its antigen is not known. Primers used in a second PCR of about 6 to 11 cycles were a sample-barcoded 5' primer and a J-beta primer mix. Per sample, CDR3-containing paired-end reads numbered at least 2.5 million. One entry per CDR3 protein results from TCRdb running MiXCR on the 5' RACE reads. The repertoire includes under 1 million distinct CDR3 sequences, around two fifths of them detected once, and roughly a fifth sits in the top ten. The origin of this receptor is a man aged 60-69 years in good health. The sample comprised blood.

CDR3 coding DNA: TGCAGTGCTAGACTTAGCGGGCCCCTACGGGCAGATACGCAGTATTTT. It yields the protein CSARLSGPLRADTQYF. This chain joins TRBV20-1 and TRBJ2-3; TRBD2 matches at 7 bases. Germline V gene data show CDR1 as DFQATT and CDR2 as SNEGSKA (reference sequence). This CDR3 region has 16 residues. V trimming: 2 bases; J trimming: 4 bases; junction bases outside the gene matches: 12.